The 18 T cell receptor beta chains below were found in one sample sequenced in a study of cytomegalovirus exposure and HLA in healthy donors. It was with 60 Vbeta and 13 Jbeta primers that the PCR ran. Data came from immunoSEQ multiplex PCR; TCRdb stores just in-frame clones and leaves some out. The sample has about 200,000 clones. The specimen was PBMCs. The receptors stem from a man younger than 40 in good health and CMV-seronegative.

V and J are TRBV7-6 and TRBJ1-1, with no clear D. CDR3 length equals 13 residues. Germline lookup yields CDR1 SGHVS and CDR2 FNYEAQ. V was clipped by 2 bases and J by 4 bases, with 8 bases between them. Here the CDR3 reads CASSLIGSTEAFF. The CDR3 nucleotides are TGTGCCAGCAGCTTAATCGGTTCCACTGAAGCTTTCTTT.

The chain carries TRBV29-1 and TRBJ2-7, with 10 bases matching TRBD2. Germline values: CDR1 SQVTM, CDR2 ANQGSEA. This CDR3 comprises 14 residues. V was clipped by 6 bases and J by 6 bases; unmatched bases: 11. The CDR3 is CSVAPLAGGSEQYF. Here the CDR3 DNA reads TGCAGCGTGGCCCCATTAGCGGGAGGTAGCGAGCAGTACTTC.

The chain couples TRBV19 to TRBJ2-3; tentatively, D is TRBD1 (6 bases). Germline lookup yields CDR1 LNHDA and CDR2 SQIVND (reference sequence). The CDR3 runs to 13 residues. The V gene lost 5 bases and the J gene lost 5 bases, with 11 bases spanning the gap. The CDR3 loop is CASSYPGVDTQYF. DNA of the CDR3: TGTGCCAGTAGTTACCCAGGGGTAGATACGCAGTATTTT.

The V call is TRBV5-1, the J call TRBJ2-5; the D gene is possibly TRBD2 (7 bases). This CDR3 is built from 14 residues. The ends were cut back, 0 bases at V and 7 bases at J, with 13 bases in the middle. Looked up from germline, CDR1 is SGHRS and CDR2 is YFSETQ. The chain's CDR3 is CASSLEGGQVTQYF. The CDR3 DNA follows: TGCGCCAGCAGCTTGGAGGGGGGGCAGGTGACCCAGTACTTC. Full variable domain (missing parts from reference TRBV5-1 and TRBJ2-5): KAGVTQTPRYLIKTRGQQVTLSCSPISGHRSVSWYQQTPGQGLQFLFEYFSETQRNKGNFPGRFSGRQFSNSRSEMNVSTLELGDSALYLCASSLEGGQVTQYFGPGTRLLVL.

This chain uses TRBV7-8 with TRBJ2-6, with D tentatively TRBD1 (5 bases). CDR3 length: 17 residues. The V end was cut by 5 bases, the J end by 1 base, with 15 bases between. Germline CDR1 SGHVS, CDR2 FQNEAQ. CDR3 nucleotides: TGTGCCAGCAGCCCCAGGGCTTTGGGGTCTGGGGCCAACGTCCTGACTTTC. Protein: CASSPRALGSGANVLTF.

The J gene is TRBJ1-1, the V gene TRBV28; D is undetermined. V was clipped by 2 bases and J by 5 bases, with 18 bases between them. Germline CDR1 MDHEN, CDR2 SYDVKM. This CDR3 region has 16 residues. The CDR3 sequence is CASSLLFAGVTTEAFF. CDR3 coding DNA: TGTGCCAGCAGTTTACTCTTTGCCGGGGTAACTACTGAAGCTTTCTTT.

V usage is TRBV5-6 and J usage is TRBJ1-3; D might be TRBD1 (5 bases). Germline assignment: CDR1 SGHDT and CDR2 YYEEEE. The germline V and J ends were trimmed by 0 bases and 2 bases, with 6 bases remaining between them. The CDR3 sequence is 14 residues long. Here the CDR3 reads CASSLGGAGNTIYF. CDR3 sequence (DNA): TGTGCCAGCAGCTTGGGGGGGGCTGGAAACACCATATATTTT. The full variable domain, completed using reference TRBV5-6 and TRBJ1-3, is DAGVTQSPTHLIKTRGQQVTLRCSPKSGHDTVSWYQQALGQGPQFIFQYYEEEERQRGNFPDRFSGHQFPNYSSELNVNALLLGDSALYLCASSLGGAGNTIYFGEGSWLTVV.

This rearrangement joins TRBV5-1 to TRBJ2-3, with TRBD2 matching 10 bases. Unmatched junction bases numbered 7, after V lost 6 bases and J lost 0 bases. CDR3 length: 16 amino acids. Germline lookup yields CDR1 SGHRS and CDR2 YFSETQ. The CDR3: CASTTGLAISTDTQYF. The DNA of the CDR3 is TGCGCCAGCACCACGGGACTAGCGATCAGCACAGATACGCAGTATTTT. Using reference TRBV5-1 and TRBJ2-3 for the parts outside the CDR3, the full variable domain is KAGVTQTPRYLIKTRGQQVTLSCSPISGHRSVSWYQQTPGQGLQFLFEYFSETQRNKGNFPGRFSGRQFSNSRSEMNVSTLELGDSALYLCASTTGLAISTDTQYFGPGTRLTVL.

The chain has TRBV7-9 and TRBJ1-1, with D tentatively TRBD1 (5 bases). The germline gives CDR1 SEHNR, CDR2 FQNEAQ (reference sequence). V gave up 5 bases and J gave up 2 bases, with 15 bases separating them. The CDR3 has 15 amino acids. DNA for the CDR3: TGTGCCAGCAGCCAGGGAACTTGGGGTAACACTGAAGCTTTCTTT. As protein: CASSQGTWGNTEAFF.

This chain joins TRBV6-5 and TRBJ2-1; 7 nucleotides match TRBD1. Germline loops: CDR1 MNHEY, CDR2 SVGAGI. The length of the CDR3 is 12 residues. Germline trimming cut 6 bases from V and 9 bases from J; bases unmatched to any gene: 5. CDR3 amino acids: CASRSDRVEQFF. The CDR3 DNA reads as TGTGCCAGCAGGAGCGACAGGGTTGAGCAGTTCTTC.

This sequence joins TRBV6-5 and TRBJ1-5; D is possibly TRBD1 (6 bases). The germline V gene encodes CDR1 MNHEY and CDR2 SVGAGI. V was pared by 5 bases and J by 1 base, with 12 bases between. This CDR3 region has 15 residues. The CDR3 spells CASSLGTPSNQPQHF. The CDR3, as DNA: TGTGCCAGCAGTCTAGGGACACCGAGCAATCAGCCCCAGCATTTT.

The chain uses TRBV7-6 and TRBJ2-1, with 7 positions matching TRBD2. The trim removed 0 bases at V and 3 bases at J, leaving 5 bases unmatched. Germline CDR1 SGHVS, CDR2 FNYEAQ. The CDR3 totals 16 residues. CDR3 sequence: CASSLAGGSFYNEQFF. CDR3 in DNA: TGTGCCAGCAGCTTAGCGGGAGGGAGTTTCTACAATGAGCAGTTCTTC.

The V gene is TRBV2, the J gene TRBJ1-5; no clear D gene. Germline-derived CDR1 and CDR2 are SNHLY and FYNNEI. The CDR3 contains 14 residues. The germline V and J ends were trimmed by 6 bases and 0 bases, with 9 bases remaining between them. CDR3 sequence: CASRNGVSNQPQHF. CDR3 DNA sequence: TGTGCCAGCAGGAACGGAGTTAGCAATCAGCCCCAGCATTTT.

This chain connects TRBV6-1 to TRBJ2-1; the D gene is possibly TRBD1 (7 bases). Trimming cost V 9 bases and J 0 bases, with 12 bases left between them. The CDR3 spans 14 residues. Germline values: CDR1 MNHNS, CDR2 SASEGT. The CDR3 sequence: CASLRGDSYNEQFF. CDR3 coding DNA: TGTGCCAGTCTCAGGGGGGACTCCTACAATGAGCAGTTCTTC.

Notes on this clone: It is unclear where the CDR3 begins or ends on the DNA, so no DNA is shown, and the CDR3 is as TCRdb lists it. V gene TRBV12-1 combines with J gene TRBJ2-7; TRBD2 is taken as the D call from the table, unchecked against the DNA. TRBV12-1 is a recognized pseudogene. The CDR3 spans 14 residues, counting both ends. The chain's CDR3 is CASSFGSGNYEQYF.

The chain is built from TRBV6-5 and TRBJ2-7; tentative D call: TRBD2 (5 bases). The CDR3 has 15 residues. Between the trimmed V and J ends, which lost 0 bases and 2 bases, there was a span of 11 bases. Germline V gene lookup returns CDR1 MNHEY and CDR2 SVGAGI. The CDR3 loop is CASSYSSGSPYEQYF. The CDR3 DNA is TGTGCCAGCAGTTACTCAAGCGGTAGTCCCTACGAGCAGTACTTC.

The V and J genes are TRBV4-3 and TRBJ1-2; 9 bases agree with TRBD1. The CDR3 runs to 16 residues. Unmatched junction bases numbered 11, after V lost 4 bases and J lost 5 bases. Germline CDR1 LGHNA, CDR2 YSLEER. The CDR3 bases are TGCGCCAGCAGCCCGCAGGGGTACAGGGGGCAATATGGCTACACCTTC. Translation: CASSPQGYRGQYGYTF.

The chain combines TRBV5-1 with TRBJ2-3, with 9 bases fitting TRBD1. The germline CDR1 and CDR2 sequences are SGHRS and YFSETQ. CDR3 size: 16 residues. V trimming: 4 bases; J trimming: 0 bases; junction bases outside the gene matches: 6. The DNA for the CDR3 is TGCGCCAGCAGCCTAGGACAGGGGTTGAGCACAGATACGCAGTATTTT. Protein product: CASSLGQGLSTDTQYF.